A selection of T cell receptor beta chains follows, all from one sample in a study of blood T cell repertoires in COVID-19. Profiled with immunoSEQ multiplex PCR; TCRdb holds only in-frame clones, not every one. Among about 390,000 clones listed, approximately 87% were seen once. The sample was peripheral blood. These receptors all come from a woman aged 55-75 years with COVID-19, enrolled during active disease. The CDR3 runs from the conserved cysteine through the conserved F or W. Fields, in order: V gene, D gene, clone size, J gene, CDR3 protein, CDR3 DNA. D genes are given only for firm matches. Clone sizes are given selectively: once, few, many, or a class where the clone is expanded.

TRBV30	.	.	TRBJ1-6	CAWGGTVGYNSPLHF	TGTGCCTGGGGAGGGACTGTGGGATATAATTCACCCCTCCACTTT
TRBV18	.	.	TRBJ1-5	CASSLQDSNQPQHF	TGTGCCAGCTCACTACAGGATAGCAATCAGCCTCAGCATTTT
TRBV19	TRBD2	.	TRBJ2-7	CASKARGGRGSSYEQYF	TGTGCCAGCAAAGCCCGGGGAGGGAGGGGAAGCTCCTACGAGCAGTACTTC
TRBV6-5	.	.	TRBJ1-2	CASSPGRTVYGYTF	TGTGCCAGCAGCCCCGGACGGACTGTCTATGGCTACACCTTC
TRBV11-2	.	.	TRBJ2-6	CASSLGIGRLLGANVLTF	TGTGCCAGCAGCTTAGGTATCGGCCGCTTACTAGGTGCCAACGTCCTGACTTTC
TRBV7-8	TRBD1	.	TRBJ2-7	CASSPGQAWVLSHEQYF	TGTGCCAGCAGCCCCGGACAGGCATGGGTTCTATCCCACGAGCAGTACTTC
TRBV6-6	TRBD2	once	TRBJ2-7	CASRGLISYEQYF	TGTGCCAGCAGGGGACTAATCTCCTACGAGCAGTACTTC
TRBV9	TRBD1	.	TRBJ1-2	CASSVGQGNYGYTF	TGTGCCAGCAGCGTGGGACAGGGGAACTATGGCTACACCTTC
TRBV28	.	.	TRBJ2-5	CASCPGDRAMETQYF	TGTGCCAGCTGCCCGGGAGACAGGGCTATGGAGACCCAGTACTTC
TRBV28	.	.	TRBJ1-2	CASRESVPANYGYTF	TGTGCCAGCAGGGAGTCGGTTCCAGCTAACTATGGCTACACCTTC
TRBV25-1	TRBD1	.	TRBJ1-2	CASQNAGTGGGYTF	TGTGCCAGTCAGAACGCGGGAACAGGGGGTGGCTACACCTTC
TRBV5-1	TRBD1	.	TRBJ1-4	CASSTGTGGEKLFF	TGCGCCAGCAGCACCGGGACAGGGGGTGAAAAACTGTTTTTT
TRBV6-5	.	once	TRBJ1-5	CASSIQGSNQPQHF	TGTGCCAGCAGTATACAGGGTAGCAATCAGCCCCAGCATTTT
TRBV4-1	.	few	TRBJ1-2	CASSPTGEGYTF	TGCGCCAGCAGCCCTACCGGTGAGGGCTACACCTTC
TRBV6-5	.	.	TRBJ1-6	CAGGDGAYNSPLHF	TGTGCCGGGGGGGACGGTGCCTATAATTCACCCCTCCACTTT
TRBV18	.	few	TRBJ1-2	CASSPAPDLGGYTF	TGTGCCAGCTCACCGGCACCAGACCTAGGCGGCTACACCTTC
TRBV4-1	.	.	TRBJ1-6	CASSPRDTNSPLHF	TGCGCCAGCAGCCCCCGGGACACAAATTCACCCCTCCACTTT
TRBV5-1	TRBD1	.	TRBJ1-5	CASSLTGDQPQHF	TGCGCCAGCAGCTTGACAGGGGATCAGCCCCAGCATTTT
TRBV6-1	.	.	TRBJ2-7	CASSERESYEQYF	TGTGCCAGCAGTGAAAGGGAGTCCTACGAGCAGTACTTC
TRBV2	.	.	TRBJ2-2	CASSEQGIDGELFF	TGTGCCAGCAGTGAACAGGGGATTGACGGGGAGCTGTTTTTT
TRBV28	.	few	TRBJ2-7	CASSSRTYEQYF	TGTGCCAGCAGTTCCAGGACCTACGAGCAGTACTTC
TRBV18	TRBD1	.	TRBJ1-6	CASSPRRDRDSPLHF	TGTGCCAGCTCACCACGTCGGGACAGGGATTCACCCCTCCACTTT
TRBV5-6	.	.	TRBJ1-2	CASSWGTGKANDGYTF	TGTGCCAGCAGCTGGGGCACCGGAAAGGCAAACGATGGCTACACCTTC
TRBV10-1	.	once	TRBJ1-1	CASRAGITTEAFF	TGCGCCAGCAGGGCAGGGATTACCACTGAAGCTTTCTTT
TRBV5-1	.	.	TRBJ2-5	CASSLGQSQETQYF	TGCGCCAGCAGCTTGGGACAGTCTCAAGAGACCCAGTACTTC
TRBV6-5	.	few	TRBJ1-2	CASSYRGTGYGYTF	TGTGCCAGCAGTTACCGGGGGACGGGCTATGGCTACACCTTC
TRBV9	.	few	TRBJ1-1	CASSVVPGTEAFF	TGTGCCAGCAGCGTAGTTCCGGGCACTGAAGCTTTCTTT
TRBV29-1	.	.	TRBJ2-2	CSIRGIGGNTGELFF	TGCAGCATCCGGGGGATAGGAGGGAACACCGGGGAGCTGTTTTTT
TRBV5-1	.	.	TRBJ1-4	CASSLGQSTNEKLFF	TGCGCCAGCAGCTTGGGGCAATCAACTAATGAAAAACTGTTTTTT
TRBV6-5	TRBD2	once	TRBJ2-7	CASSSSGGTLYEQYF	TGTGCCAGCAGTTCATCCGGGGGGACTTTATACGAGCAGTACTTC
TRBV28	.	.	TRBJ1-2	CASSFRQWGYTF	TGTGCCAGCAGTTTTCGACAGTGGGGCTACACCTTC
TRBV27	.	.	TRBJ2-1	CATLRGGEQFF	TGTGCCACTCTACGGGGTGGTGAGCAGTTCTTC
TRBV11-2	.	.	TRBJ1-3	CASSLDAGWFGNTIYF	TGTGCCAGCAGCTTAGATGCAGGGTGGTTTGGAAACACCATATATTTT
TRBV5-1	.	.	TRBJ1-3	CASSLTSDPGDTIYF	TGCGCCAGCAGCCTGACCTCAGACCCAGGGGACACCATATATTTT
TRBV28	.	.	TRBJ1-5	CASNAARGGNQPQHF	TGTGCCAGCAACGCTGCAAGGGGTGGCAATCAGCCCCAGCATTTT
TRBV6-5	.	.	TRBJ1-3	CASSRAGLPGNTIYF	TGTGCCAGCAGCCGAGCAGGGCTCCCTGGAAACACCATATATTTT
TRBV5-4	.	once	TRBJ1-1	CASSRSTGNTEAFF	TGTGCCAGCAGCCGATCCACAGGGAACACTGAAGCTTTCTTT
TRBV7-7	TRBD2	.	TRBJ2-5	CASTLGGGRRETQYF	TGTGCCAGCACCCTCGGGGGGGGGCGACGGGAGACCCAGTACTTC
TRBV7-3	TRBD2	.	TRBJ2-7	CASSQLAGEPYEQYF	TGTGCCAGCAGCCAACTAGCGGGGGAACCTTACGAGCAGTACTTC
TRBV18	.	.	TRBJ2-7	CASSPMLSSYEQYF	TGTGCCAGCTCACCAATGCTAAGCTCCTACGAGCAGTACTTC
TRBV5-1	TRBD1	.	TRBJ2-1	CASSDGTGGNEQFF	TGCGCCAGCAGCGACGGGACAGGGGGCAATGAGCAGTTCTTC